This TCR beta chain was sequenced during a study of blood T cell repertoires in COVID-19. Study as a whole: Acute and convalescent COVID-19 specimens originated in the United States, Italy and Spain. PBMCs, B-cell-depleted T cells, or T cells provided the cDNA or gDNA that made up the material.

Measured with immunoSEQ multiplex PCR; TCRdb has only the in-frame clones, and not every one. Of about 300,000 clones listed, 70% to 90% were seen once; the top ten hold 5.5% to 6%. This clone was detected only a few times. The study recruited people aged roughly 18 to 100 years across about two dozen US areas. Donors were grouped by their self-reported clinical history. The sequencing input was PBMCs or T cells enriched from blood (not recorded which). The TCR comes from a woman aged 25 to 39 who had recovered from COVID-19.

The CDR3: CASGISGWTEAFF. CDR3 bases: TGTGCCAGCGGCATCTCAGGGTGGACTGAAGCTTTCTTT. V usage is TRBV7-3 and J usage is TRBJ1-1, with D possibly TRBD1 on 5 matching bases. The CDR3 length is 13 residues. CDR1 is SGHTA, CDR2 FQGTGA, per germline. The germline V and J ends were trimmed by 8 bases and 5 bases, with 15 bases remaining between them.